A selection of T cell receptor beta chains follows, all from one sample in a study of blood T cell repertoires in COVID-19. Profiled with immunoSEQ multiplex PCR; TCRdb holds only in-frame clones, not every one. This table holds approximately 300,000 clones, around four fifths found once. Sample: peripheral blood. The receptor set was obtained from a woman in her forties or fifties with acute or convalescent COVID-19. Both conserved end residues are part of each CDR3. The D gene is left open where the match is weak. The size of a clone is reported for some rows only, either as once, few or many, or as a class for expanded clones.

v_call	j_call	clone_size	d_call	cdr3_aa	cdr3_nt
TRBV12-5	TRBJ2-5	-	-	CASVRGSERPQYF	TGTGCTAGTGTACGGGGGTCAGAAAGACCCCAGTACTTC
TRBV7-9	TRBJ1-1	-	-	CASSLDSNTEAFF	TGTGCCAGCAGCTTAGACTCGAACACTGAAGCTTTCTTT
TRBV24-1	TRBJ1-2	-	-	CATSDPPGDYGYTF	TGTGCCACCAGTGACCCCCCGGGAGACTATGGCTACACCTTC
TRBV7-3	TRBJ2-1	-	TRBD1	CASSSMTGPNEQFF	TGTGCCAGCAGCTCGATGACAGGGCCCAATGAGCAGTTCTTC
TRBV7-8	TRBJ2-2	-	-	CASSLAQANTGELFF	TGTGCCAGCAGCTTGGCTCAAGCGAACACCGGGGAGCTGTTTTTT
TRBV30	TRBJ1-4	-	-	CAWTGLNEKLFF	TGTGCCTGGACAGGACTTAATGAAAAACTGTTTTTT
TRBV3-1/TRBV3-2	TRBJ2-5	-	-	CASSQFNQETQYF	TGTGCCAGCAGCCAATTTAACCAAGAGACCCAGTACTTC
TRBV7-8	TRBJ1-5	-	-	CASSSQGGDQPQHF	TGTGCCAGCAGCTCACAGGGTGGGGATCAGCCCCAGCATTTT
TRBV9	TRBJ2-5	-	-	CASSVGVDFETQYF	TGTGCCAGCAGCGTCGGGGTTGATTTCGAGACCCAGTACTTC
TRBV6-6	TRBJ2-7	-	TRBD2	CASSYRGGRDEQYF	TGTGCCAGCAGTTACCGGGGCGGGAGGGACGAGCAGTACTTC
TRBV2	TRBJ2-1	few	TRBD1	CASSELQGGYNEQFF	TGTGCCAGCAGTGAATTACAGGGGGGATACAATGAGCAGTTCTTC
TRBV20-1	TRBJ1-2	-	TRBD1	CSASAGGSYGYTF	TGCAGTGCTAGTGCAGGGGGCTCCTATGGCTACACCTTC
TRBV25-1	TRBJ2-6	-	-	CASSAGGSGANVLTF	TGTGCCAGCAGTGCCGGGGGATCTGGGGCCAACGTCCTGACTTTC
TRBV7-6	TRBJ1-4	once	TRBD1	CASSPLQDRAFNEKLFF	TGTGCCAGCAGCCCACTCCAGGACAGGGCTTTTAATGAAAAACTGTTTTTT
TRBV5-6	TRBJ2-1	few	-	CASGDTGNGEQFF	TGTGCCAGCGGGGATACAGGGAACGGTGAGCAGTTCTTC
TRBV7-8	TRBJ1-5	-	-	CASSQGGQYQPQHF	TGTGCCAGCAGCCAGGGCGGGCAATATCAGCCCCAGCATTTT
TRBV9	TRBJ1-1	-	-	CASSALFGSTEAFF	TGTGCCAGCAGCGCCCTTTTCGGGTCCACTGAAGCTTTCTTT
TRBV11-2	TRBJ1-1	-	TRBD1	CASSFQQGTEAFF	TGTGCCAGCAGCTTCCAACAGGGGACTGAAGCTTTCTTT
TRBV10-3	TRBJ1-1	-	-	CAISPGGWSTEAFF	TGTGCCATCAGTCCCGGGGGGTGGTCCACTGAAGCTTTCTTT
TRBV6-5	TRBJ2-7	-	-	CASSDGTYEQYF	TGTGCCAGCAGCGACGGGACCTACGAGCAGTACTTC
TRBV6-2/TRBV6-3	TRBJ2-5	once	-	CASSYAGTNEETQYF	TGTGCCAGCAGTTACGCGGGAACCAACGAAGAGACCCAGTACTTC
TRBV30	TRBJ2-6	-	-	CAWNSGPGANVLTF	TGTGCCTGGAACTCAGGGCCTGGGGCCAACGTCCTGACTTTC
TRBV7-2	TRBJ2-5	-	-	CASSLAGTPQETQYF	TGTGCCAGCAGCTTAGCCGGGACTCCCCAAGAGACCCAGTACTTC
TRBV5-6	TRBJ2-1	-	-	CASSLGPSFDYNEQFF	TGTGCCAGCAGCTTGGGGCCATCCTTCGACTACAATGAGCAGTTCTTC
TRBV5-8	TRBJ2-5	-	-	CASSLDRTVQETQYF	TGTGCCAGCAGCTTGGATAGGACAGTCCAAGAGACCCAGTACTTC
TRBV10-3	TRBJ2-7	-	TRBD1	CAIRSDRGGNEQYF	TGTGCCATCAGATCGGACAGGGGAGGCAACGAGCAGTACTTC
TRBV7-2	TRBJ2-3	-	TRBD2	CASRPTSGGGSDTQYF	TGTGCCAGCAGGCCTACTAGCGGGGGCGGGTCAGATACGCAGTATTTT
TRBV25-1	TRBJ1-2	-	TRBD1	CASSRATGPYGYTF	TGTGCCAGCTCACGAGCGACAGGGCCCTATGGCTACACCTTC
TRBV27	TRBJ1-5	-	-	CASSLSGGFQPQHF	TGTGCCAGCAGTTTATCGGGGGGGTTCCAGCCCCAGCATTTT